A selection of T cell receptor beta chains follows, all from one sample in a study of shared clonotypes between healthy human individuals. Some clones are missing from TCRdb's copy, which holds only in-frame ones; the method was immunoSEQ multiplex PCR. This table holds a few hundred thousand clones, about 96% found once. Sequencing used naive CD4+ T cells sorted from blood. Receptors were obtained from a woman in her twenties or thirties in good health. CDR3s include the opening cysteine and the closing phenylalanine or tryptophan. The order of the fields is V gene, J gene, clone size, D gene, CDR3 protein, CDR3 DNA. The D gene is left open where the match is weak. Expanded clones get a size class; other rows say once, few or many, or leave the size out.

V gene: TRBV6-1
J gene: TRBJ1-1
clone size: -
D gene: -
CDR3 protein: CASSAGSGYTEAFF
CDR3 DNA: TGTGCCAGCAGTGCGGGTAGCGGGTACACTGAAGCTTTCTTT

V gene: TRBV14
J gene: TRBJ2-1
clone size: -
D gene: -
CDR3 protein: CASSHANLNEQFF
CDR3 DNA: TGTGCCAGCAGCCATGCTAATCTCAATGAGCAGTTCTTC

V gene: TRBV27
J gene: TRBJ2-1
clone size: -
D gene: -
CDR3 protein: CASRSGVRYNEQFF
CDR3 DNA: TGTGCCAGCAGGTCGGGAGTTAGGTACAATGAGCAGTTCTTC

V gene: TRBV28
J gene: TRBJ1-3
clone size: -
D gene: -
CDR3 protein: CASSSLGTKGNTIYF
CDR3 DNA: TGTGCCAGCAGTTCTTTGGGGACCAAAGGAAACACCATATATTTT

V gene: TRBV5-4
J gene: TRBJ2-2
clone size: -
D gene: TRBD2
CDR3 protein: CASSLGLAVTGELFF
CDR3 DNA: TGTGCCAGCAGCTTGGGACTAGCGGTTACCGGGGAGCTGTTTTTT

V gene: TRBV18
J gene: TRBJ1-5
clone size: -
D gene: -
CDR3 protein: CASSPGNQAGQPQHF
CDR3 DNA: TGTGCCAGCTCACCCGGGAATCAAGCGGGTCAGCCCCAGCATTTT

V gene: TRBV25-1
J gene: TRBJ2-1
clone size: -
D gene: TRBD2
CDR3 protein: CASTNSGSHNEQFF
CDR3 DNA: TGTGCCAGCACCAATAGCGGGAGCCACAATGAGCAGTTCTTC

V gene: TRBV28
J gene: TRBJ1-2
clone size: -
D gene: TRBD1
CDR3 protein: CASSRGRDRGYGYTF
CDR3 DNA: TGTGCCAGCAGCCGCGGACGGGACAGGGGCTATGGCTACACCTTC

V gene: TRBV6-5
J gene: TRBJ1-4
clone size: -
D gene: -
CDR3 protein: CASRPGGADEKLFF
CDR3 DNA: TGTGCCAGCAGGCCGGGAGGGGCTGATGAAAAACTGTTTTTT

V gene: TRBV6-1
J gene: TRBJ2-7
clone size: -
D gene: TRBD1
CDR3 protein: CASSEGDSLSYEQYF
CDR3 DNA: TGTGCCAGCAGTGAAGGGGACAGTCTCTCCTACGAGCAGTACTTC

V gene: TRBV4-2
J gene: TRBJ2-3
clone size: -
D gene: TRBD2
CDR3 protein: CASRGAGDRADTQYF
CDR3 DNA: TGTGCCAGCAGGGGAGCGGGAGATCGGGCAGATACGCAGTATTTT

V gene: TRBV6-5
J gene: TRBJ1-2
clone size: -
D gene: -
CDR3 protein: CASSYVGGAGYTF
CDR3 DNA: TGTGCCAGCAGTTACGTCGGGGGAGCTGGCTACACCTTC

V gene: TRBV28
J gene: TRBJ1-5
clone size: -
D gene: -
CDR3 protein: CASSPSSLSTPQHF
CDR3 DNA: TGTGCCAGCAGTCCCTCTTCCCTGAGTACGCCCCAGCATTTT

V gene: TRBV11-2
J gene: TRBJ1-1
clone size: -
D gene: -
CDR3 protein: CASRNQGGDTEAFF
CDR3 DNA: TGTGCCAGCAGGAACCAGGGTGGAGACACTGAAGCTTTCTTT

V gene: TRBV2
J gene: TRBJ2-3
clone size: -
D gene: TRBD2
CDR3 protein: CASSDMGLADPTDTQYF
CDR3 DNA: TGTGCCAGCAGTGATATGGGACTAGCGGACCCCACAGATACGCAGTATTTT

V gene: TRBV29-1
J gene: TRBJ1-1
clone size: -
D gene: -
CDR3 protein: CTTFAVLAKGMNTEAFF
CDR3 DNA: TGCACCACGTTTGCGGTTTTGGCAAAGGGCATGAACACTGAAGCTTTCTTT

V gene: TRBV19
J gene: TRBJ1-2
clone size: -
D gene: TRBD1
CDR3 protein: CASSITGGQGNYGYTF
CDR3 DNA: TGTGCCAGTAGTATAACCGGGGGACAGGGGAACTATGGCTACACCTTC

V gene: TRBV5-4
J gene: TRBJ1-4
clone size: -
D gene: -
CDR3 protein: CASSFNRQNNEKLFF
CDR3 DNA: TGTGCCAGCAGCTTCAATCGACAGAACAATGAAAAACTGTTTTTT

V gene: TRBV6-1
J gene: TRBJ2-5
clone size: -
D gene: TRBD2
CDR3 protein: CASSGGEGETQYF
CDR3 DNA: TGTGCCAGCAGTGGTGGGGAGGGAGAGACCCAGTACTTC

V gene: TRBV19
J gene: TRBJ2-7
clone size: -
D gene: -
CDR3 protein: CASSRRSSYEQYF
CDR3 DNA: TGTGCCAGTAGTCGTCGCAGTTCCTACGAGCAGTACTTC

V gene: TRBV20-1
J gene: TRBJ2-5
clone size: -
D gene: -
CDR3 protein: CSAGYQETQYF
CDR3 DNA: TGCAGTGCTGGGTATCAAGAGACCCAGTACTTC

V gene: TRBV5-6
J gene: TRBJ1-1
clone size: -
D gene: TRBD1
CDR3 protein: CASSEQGVNTEAFF
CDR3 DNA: TGTGCCAGCAGCGAACAGGGGGTGAACACTGAAGCTTTCTTT

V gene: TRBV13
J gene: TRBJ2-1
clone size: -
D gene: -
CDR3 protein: CASRGQPSGNEQFF
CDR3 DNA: TGTGCCAGCCGCGGACAGCCCAGTGGCAATGAGCAGTTCTTC

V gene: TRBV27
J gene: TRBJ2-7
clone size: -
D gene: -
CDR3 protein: CASSLEGSSYEQYF
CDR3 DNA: TGTGCCAGCAGTTTAGAGGGTAGTTCCTACGAGCAGTACTTC

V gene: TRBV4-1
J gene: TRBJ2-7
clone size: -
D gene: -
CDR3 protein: CASSHPAFYPEQYF
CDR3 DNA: TGCGCCAGCAGCCATCCCGCGTTCTACCCCGAGCAGTACTTC

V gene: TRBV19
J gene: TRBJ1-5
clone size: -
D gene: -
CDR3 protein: CASIPSRVSNQPQHF
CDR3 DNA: TGTGCCAGTATCCCCTCAAGAGTCAGCAATCAGCCCCAGCATTTT

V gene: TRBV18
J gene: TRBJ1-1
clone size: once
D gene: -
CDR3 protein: CASSTSPGTTEAFF
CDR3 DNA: TGTGCCAGCTCAACCTCACCCGGGACGACTGAAGCTTTCTTT

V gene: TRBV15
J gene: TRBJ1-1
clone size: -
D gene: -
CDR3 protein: CATSRVPGRGTEAFF
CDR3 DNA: TGTGCCACCAGCAGAGTCCCAGGGCGCGGCACTGAAGCTTTCTTT

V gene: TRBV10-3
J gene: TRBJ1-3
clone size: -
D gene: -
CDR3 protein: CAINGDSGNTIYF
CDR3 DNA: TGTGCCATCAACGGGGACTCTGGAAACACCATATATTTT

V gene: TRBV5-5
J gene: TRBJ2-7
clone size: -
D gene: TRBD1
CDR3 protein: CASRKAGTGSSEQYF
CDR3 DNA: TGTGCCAGCAGGAAAGCCGGGACAGGGTCTTCCGAGCAGTACTTC

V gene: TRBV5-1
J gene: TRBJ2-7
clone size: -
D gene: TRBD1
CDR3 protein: CASSSTQGVYEQYF
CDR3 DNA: TGCGCCAGCAGCTCGACTCAGGGGGTCTACGAGCAGTACTTC

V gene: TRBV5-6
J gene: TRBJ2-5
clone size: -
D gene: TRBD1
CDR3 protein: CASSLEQGAGETQYF
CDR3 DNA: TGTGCCAGCAGCTTGGAACAGGGGGCAGGGGAGACCCAGTACTTC

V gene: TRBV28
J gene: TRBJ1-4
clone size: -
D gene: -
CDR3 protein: CASSLRGPINEKLFF
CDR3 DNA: TGTGCCAGCAGTTTAAGGGGACCGATTAATGAAAAACTGTTTTTT

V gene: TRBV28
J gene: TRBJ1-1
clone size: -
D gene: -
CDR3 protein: CASSEVKGTEAFF
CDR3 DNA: TGTGCCAGCAGCGAGGTGAAGGGAACTGAAGCTTTCTTT

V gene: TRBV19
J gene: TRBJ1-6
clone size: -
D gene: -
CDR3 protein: CASRVGPSGNSPLHF
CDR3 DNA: TGTGCCAGTAGGGTAGGGCCCTCCGGGAATTCACCCCTCCACTTT

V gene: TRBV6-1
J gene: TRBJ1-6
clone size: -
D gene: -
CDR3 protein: CASSESGTKNSPLHF
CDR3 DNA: TGTGCCAGCAGTGAGAGTGGGACAAAAAATTCACCCCTCCACTTT

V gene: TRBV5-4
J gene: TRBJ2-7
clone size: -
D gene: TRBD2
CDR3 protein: CASSRLLAGTDEQYF
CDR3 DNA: TGTGCCAGCAGCCGCCTGCTAGCGGGGACGGACGAGCAGTACTTC

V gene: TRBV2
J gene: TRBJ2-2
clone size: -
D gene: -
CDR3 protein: CASSWSSAANTGELFF
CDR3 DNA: TGTGCCAGCAGTTGGTCTAGCGCGGCGAACACCGGGGAGCTGTTTTTT

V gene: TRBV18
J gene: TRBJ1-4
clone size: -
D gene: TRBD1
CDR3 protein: CASSLWTGENEKLFF
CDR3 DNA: TGTGCCAGCTCACTCTGGACAGGAGAAAATGAAAAACTGTTTTTT

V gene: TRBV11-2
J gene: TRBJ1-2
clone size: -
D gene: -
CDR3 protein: CASSLGPGRYGYTF
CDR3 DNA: TGTGCCAGCAGCTTAGGTCCGGGTCGGTATGGCTACACCTTC

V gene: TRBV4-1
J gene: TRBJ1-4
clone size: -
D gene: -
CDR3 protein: CASSQGGQQEPNEKLFF
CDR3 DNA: TGCGCCAGCAGCCAAGGAGGACAGCAGGAACCTAATGAAAAACTGTTTTTT

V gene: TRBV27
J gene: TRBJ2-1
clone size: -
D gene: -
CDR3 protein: CASSYSGSYNEQFF
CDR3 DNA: TGTGCCAGCAGTTATAGTGGCTCCTACAATGAGCAGTTCTTC

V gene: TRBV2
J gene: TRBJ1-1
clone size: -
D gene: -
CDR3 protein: CASSPISRRGPEAFF
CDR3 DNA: TGTGCCAGCAGTCCAATTTCCCGCAGGGGCCCTGAAGCTTTCTTT

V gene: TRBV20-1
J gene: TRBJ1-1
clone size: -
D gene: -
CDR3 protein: CSARAGTEAFF
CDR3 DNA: TGCAGTGCTAGGGCAGGAACTGAAGCTTTCTTT

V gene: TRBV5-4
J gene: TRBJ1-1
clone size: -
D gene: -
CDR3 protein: CATRHPGTEAFF
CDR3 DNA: TGTGCCACCCGCCACCCGGGGACTGAAGCTTTCTTT

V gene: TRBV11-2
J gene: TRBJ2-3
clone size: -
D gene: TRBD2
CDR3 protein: CASSLLASGGFSTDTQYF
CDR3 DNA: TGTGCCAGCAGCTTACTAGCTAGCGGGGGGTTTAGCACAGATACGCAGTATTTT

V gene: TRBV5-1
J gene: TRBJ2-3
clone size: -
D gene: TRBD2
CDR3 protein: CASSVTSGGTDTQYF
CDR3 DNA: TGCGCCAGCAGCGTGACTAGCGGGGGCACAGATACGCAGTATTTT

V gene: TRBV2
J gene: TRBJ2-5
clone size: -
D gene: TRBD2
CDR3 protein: CASSTTFGREVGETQYF
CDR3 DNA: TGTGCCAGCAGCACGACTTTTGGGCGGGAGGTCGGGGAGACCCAGTACTTC

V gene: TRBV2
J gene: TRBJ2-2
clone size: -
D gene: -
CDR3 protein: CASSEAWLSGELFF
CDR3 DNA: TGTGCCAGCAGTGAAGCGTGGCTATCCGGGGAGCTGTTTTTT

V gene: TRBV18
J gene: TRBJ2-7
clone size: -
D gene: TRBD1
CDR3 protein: CASSPGQGMSYEQYF
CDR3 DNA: TGTGCCAGCTCACCAGGACAGGGAATGTCCTACGAGCAGTACTTC

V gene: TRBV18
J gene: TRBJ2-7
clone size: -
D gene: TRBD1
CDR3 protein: CASSPKFLGTGSHEQYF
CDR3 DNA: TGTGCCAGCTCACCAAAATTTCTCGGGACAGGGTCCCACGAGCAGTACTTC

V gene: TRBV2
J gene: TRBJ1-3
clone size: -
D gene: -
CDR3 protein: CASSEPGRGNTIYF
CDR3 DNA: TGTGCCAGCAGTGAACCAGGGAGAGGAAACACCATATATTTT

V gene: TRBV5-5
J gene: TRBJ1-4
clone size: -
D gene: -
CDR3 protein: CASSWGRTNEKLFF
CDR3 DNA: TGTGCCAGCAGCTGGGGAAGAACTAATGAAAAACTGTTTTTT

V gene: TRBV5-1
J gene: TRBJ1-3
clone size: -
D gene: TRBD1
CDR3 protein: CASSFRTGQGEDTIYF
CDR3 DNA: TGCGCCAGCAGCTTCCGAACGGGACAGGGGGAAGACACCATATATTTT

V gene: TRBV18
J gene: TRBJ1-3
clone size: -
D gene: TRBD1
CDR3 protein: CATTDGTGDSGNTIYF
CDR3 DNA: TGTGCCACCACGGACGGGACAGGAGACTCTGGAAACACCATATATTTT

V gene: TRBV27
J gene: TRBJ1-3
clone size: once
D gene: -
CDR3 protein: CASSTGLGNTIYF
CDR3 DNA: TGTGCCAGCAGTACAGGGTTAGGAAACACCATATATTTT

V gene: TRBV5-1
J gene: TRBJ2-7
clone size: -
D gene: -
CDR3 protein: CASSRPGLYEQYF
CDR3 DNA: TGCGCCAGCAGCCGACCCGGGTTGTACGAGCAGTACTTC

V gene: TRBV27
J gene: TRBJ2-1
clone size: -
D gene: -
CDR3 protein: CASSPKAGQPGRVGFYNEQFF
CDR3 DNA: TGTGCCAGCAGTCCGAAGGCCGGACAGCCCGGTCGGGTCGGATTCTACAATGAGCAGTTCTTC